The 9 T cell receptor beta chains listed next were all sequenced from one sample in a study of blood T cell repertoires in COVID-19. Only in-frame clones appear in the TCRdb table, and some are missing; sequencing was by immunoSEQ multiplex PCR. The repertoire holds 67,000 or so clones, with just under 85% as singletons. Sequencing was carried out using peripheral blood. All receptors come from a man between 65 and 85 years old with acute or convalescent COVID-19.

The chain couples TRBV6-2 or TRBV6-3 to TRBJ1-5; D not resolved. Germline V gives CDR1 MNHEY, CDR2 SVGEGT. The CDR3 has 12 amino acids. V was cut by 2 bases and J by 10 bases, with 9 bases left in between. CDR3 amino acids: CASSYAYRPQHF. CDR3 DNA: TGTGCCAGCAGTTACGCGTATCGACCCCAGCATTTT.

The chain carries TRBV7-3 and TRBJ2-1, with 8 nucleotides matching TRBD2. The CDR3 runs 14 residues. V shed 5 bases, J shed 4 bases, and the junction held 4 bases outside the gene matches. In germline, CDR1 is SGHTA, CDR2 FQGTGA. The CDR3 DNA follows: TGTGCCAGCAGCATGGGACTAGTTTACAATGAGCAGTTCTTC. Protein: CASSMGLVYNEQFF. The variable domain in full, with the rest retrieved from reference TRBV7-3 and TRBJ2-1, is GAGVSQTPSNKVTEKGKYVELRCDPISGHTALYWYRQSLGQGPEFLIYFQGTGAADDSGLPNDRFFAVRPEGSVSTLKIQRTERGDSAVYLCASSMGLVYNEQFFGPGTRLTVL.

The J gene is TRBJ2-3, the V gene TRBV19; TRBD1 matches at 7 bases. The CDR3 has 16 amino acids. The ends lost 4 bases at V and 4 bases at J; junction bases unmatched: 11. The germline V gene encodes CDR1 LNHDA and CDR2 SQIVND (reference sequence). For the CDR3, the DNA is TGTGCCAGTAGTACCGGACAGGATTGGGTCGCAGATACGCAGTATTTT. Translating gives CASSTGQDWVADTQYF.

This CDR3 is CASSQDPGPTYSGNTIYF. The DNA of the CDR3 is TGTGCCAGCAGCCAAGACCCAGGCCCAACATACTCTGGAAACACCATATATTTT. The chain combines TRBV3-1 (or the pseudogene TRBV3-2) with TRBJ1-3; D remains ambiguous. The CDR3 spans 18 residues. Germline values: CDR1 LGHDT, CDR2 YNNKEL (reference sequence). Trimming removed 0 bases at V and 0 bases at J, with 15 bases between.

J is TRBJ2-1 and V is TRBV15; 8 bases are shared with TRBD2. The CDR3 contains 15 residues. Germline lookup yields CDR1 LNHNV and CDR2 YYDKDF (reference sequence). J was trimmed by 6 bases and V by 0 bases; bases with no gene match: 4. The CDR3 region is CATSRESGSSNEQFF. The CDR3 coding sequence is TGTGCCACCAGCAGAGAAAGCGGGAGTAGCAATGAGCAGTTCTTC. The full variable domain, in which reference TRBV15 and TRBJ2-1 provide the parts outside the CDR3, is DAMVIQNPRYQVTQFGKPVTLSCSQTLNHNVMYWYQQKSSQAPKLLFHYYDKDFNNEADTPDNFQSRRPNTSFCFLDIRSPGLGDTAMYLCATSRESGSSNEQFFGPGTRLTVL.

The CDR3 here is CASSPPGAGVATNEKLFF. The CDR3 coding sequence is TGTGCCAGCAGCCCCCCCGGGGCAGGGGTTGCAACTAATGAAAAACTGTTTTTT. The V gene is TRBV3-1 (or the pseudogene TRBV3-2), the J gene TRBJ1-4; possibly TRBD1 for D (6 bases). The CDR3 covers 18 residues. From germline, CDR1 is LGHDT and CDR2 YNNKEL (reference sequence). V was pared by 4 bases and J by 0 bases, with 18 bases between.

The rearrangement joins TRBV4-2 to TRBJ1-5; 8 bases align to TRBD1. The J segment lost 2 bases and the V segment lost 5 bases, leaving 2 bases of the junction unmatched. Germline assignment: CDR1 LGHNA and CDR2 YNFKEQ. CDR3 length: 14 amino acids. The CDR3 sequence is CASSEQGGNQPQHF. The CDR3 DNA follows: TGTGCCAGCAGCGAACAGGGGGGCAATCAGCCCCAGCATTTT.

There are a few counts of this clone. The CDR3 DNA sequence: TGTGCCAGCGGGGGACAGGTCAACCAAGAGACCCAGTACTTC. Its translation is CASGGQVNQETQYF. The V gene is TRBV2, the J gene TRBJ2-5; 8 bases agree with TRBD1. CDR1 SNHLY and CDR2 FYNNEI come from the germline V gene. V trimming: 8 bases; J trimming: 0 bases; junction bases outside the gene matches: 5. The CDR3 sequence is 14 residues long.

The chain links TRBV5-1 to TRBJ2-1; D is perhaps TRBD2 (6 bases). Germline CDR1 is SGHRS and CDR2 is YFSETQ. The length of the CDR3 is 14 residues. V shed 5 bases and J shed 2 bases, with 11 bases lying between them. CDR3: CASSELAAYNEQFF. In DNA form, the CDR3 reads TGCGCCAGCAGTGAACTAGCAGCCTACAATGAGCAGTTCTTC.